This T cell receptor beta chain was documented in a study of blood T cell repertoires in COVID-19 (TCRdb year 2020). Background for the entire study: Samples covering the acute and convalescent phases of COVID-19 were provided by collaborators in the United States, Italy and Spain. The prospective study material was composed of cDNA or gDNA derived from T cells, B-cell-depleted T cells, or PBMCs. Subjects who had been exposed to COVID-19, were actively infected with it, or had recovered from it provided the deeply sampled blood TCRbeta repertoires that made up the dataset. The repertoires were released in a freely available public database meant as a resource for research on the immune response to SARS-CoV-2. Samples came from the ongoing ImmuneRACE study (first 160 participants) plus 1,254 subjects from 6 global collaborators. The sample metadata nearly always contained a de-identified subject ID, COVID-19 status, age in years and sex. Where HLA class I and class II types were available, the types were taken from metadata supplied by the sample provider, not from assay-based typing.

Overall results and qualifications from the work: Clinical and demographic metadata were provided uncurated, with the amount varying by source and participant.

TCRbeta CDR3 regions were amplified from genomic DNA using the immunoSEQ Assay, a bias-controlled multiplex PCR. The authors' analysis ran thus. Within the assay, amplification of reference gene primers was used to estimate how many nucleated cells each sample contained. To quantify the absolute abundance of each unique TCRbeta CDR3 rearrangement, sequence reads were collapsed and filtered. Productive Simpson clonality was computed per sample as the square root of Simpson's diversity index over productive rearrangements. TCRdb took over this immuneACCESS table, retaining in-frame rearrangements with V and J assigned. Such tables are incomplete; in checked studies, under half of the missing clones stem from an unresolved V gene, and the remainder is unexplained. The V and J calls and clone size are taken from that table; D and trimming were inferred from the DNA. Here the sample has 350,000 to 550,000 clones; more than 85% occur a single time. The top ten constitute around 4.4% of the sample.

Trimming accounts for 3 bases at V and 5 bases at J, while the number of junction bases matched to no gene is 4. CDR1 and CDR2, per the germline V gene, are SGHTA and FQGNSA. The CDR3 runs 14 amino acids, cysteine and phenylalanine included. The DNA shown is the 42-base CDR3, in frame from base 1. On this clone: The antigen it recognizes is unknown. Per-nucleotide qualities are absent, and no much larger clonotype sits a single base away.

Each collaborating institution followed its own protocols to collect whole blood in K2EDTA tubes. For TCRbeta analysis, collaborator samples were shipped as frozen whole blood, as isolated PBMCs, or as DNA extracted from either sample type. This chain is built from TRBV7-2 and TRBJ2-3, and 8 junction bases match TRBD2. The receptor's source is a woman aged 30 to 39 with acute or convalescent COVID-19. The sample comprised peripheral blood. This receptor carries the CDR3 CASSFGGGKDTQYF. In nucleotides, the sequence is TGTGCCAGCAGCTTCGGGGGGGGTAAAGATACGCAGTATTTT.